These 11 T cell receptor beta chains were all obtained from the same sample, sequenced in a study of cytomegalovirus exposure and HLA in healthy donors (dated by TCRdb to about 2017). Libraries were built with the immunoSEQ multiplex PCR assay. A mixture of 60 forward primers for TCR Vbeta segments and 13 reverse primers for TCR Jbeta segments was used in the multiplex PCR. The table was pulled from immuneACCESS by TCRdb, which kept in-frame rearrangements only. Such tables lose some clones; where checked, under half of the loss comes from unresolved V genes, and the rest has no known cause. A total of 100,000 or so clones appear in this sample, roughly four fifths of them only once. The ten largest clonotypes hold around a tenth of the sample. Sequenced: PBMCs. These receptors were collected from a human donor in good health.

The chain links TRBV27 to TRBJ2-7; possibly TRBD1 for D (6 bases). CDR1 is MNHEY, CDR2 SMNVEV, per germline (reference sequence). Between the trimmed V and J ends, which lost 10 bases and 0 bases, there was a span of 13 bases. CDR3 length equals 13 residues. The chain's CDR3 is CATSGTSSYEQYF. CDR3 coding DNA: TGTGCCACCTCCGGGACAAGCTCCTACGAGCAGTACTTC.

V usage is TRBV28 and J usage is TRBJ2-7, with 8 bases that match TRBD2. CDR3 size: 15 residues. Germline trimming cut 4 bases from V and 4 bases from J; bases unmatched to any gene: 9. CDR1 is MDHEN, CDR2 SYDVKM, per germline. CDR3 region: CASSSPSGSNYEQYF. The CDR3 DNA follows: TGTGCCAGCAGTTCACCCAGCGGGAGCAATTACGAGCAGTACTTC.

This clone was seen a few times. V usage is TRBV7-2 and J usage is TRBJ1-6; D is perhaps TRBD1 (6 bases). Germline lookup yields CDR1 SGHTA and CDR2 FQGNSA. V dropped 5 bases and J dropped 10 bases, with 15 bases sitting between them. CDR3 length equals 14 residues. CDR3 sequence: CASSEQGGRSPLHF. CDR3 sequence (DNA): TGTGCCAGCAGCGAACAGGGAGGGAGATCACCCCTCCACTTT.

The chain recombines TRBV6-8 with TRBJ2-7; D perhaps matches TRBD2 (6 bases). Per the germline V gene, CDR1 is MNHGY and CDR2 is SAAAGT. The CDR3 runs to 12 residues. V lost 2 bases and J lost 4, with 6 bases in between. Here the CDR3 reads CASSYGTYEQYF. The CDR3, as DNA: TGTGCCAGCAGTTACGGGACTTACGAGCAGTACTTC.

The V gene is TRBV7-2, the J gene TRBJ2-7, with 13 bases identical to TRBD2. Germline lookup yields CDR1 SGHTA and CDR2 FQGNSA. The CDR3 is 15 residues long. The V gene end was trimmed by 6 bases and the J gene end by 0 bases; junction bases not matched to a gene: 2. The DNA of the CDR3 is TGTGCCAGCAGGGGGACTAGCGGGGACTCCTACGAGCAGTACTTC. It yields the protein CASRGTSGDSYEQYF.

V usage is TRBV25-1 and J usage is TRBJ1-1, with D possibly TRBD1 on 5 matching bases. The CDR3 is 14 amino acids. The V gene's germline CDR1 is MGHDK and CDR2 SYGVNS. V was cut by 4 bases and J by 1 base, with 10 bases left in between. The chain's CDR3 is CASSGTWENTEAFF. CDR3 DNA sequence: TGTGCCAGCAGTGGGACATGGGAGAACACTGAAGCTTTCTTT.

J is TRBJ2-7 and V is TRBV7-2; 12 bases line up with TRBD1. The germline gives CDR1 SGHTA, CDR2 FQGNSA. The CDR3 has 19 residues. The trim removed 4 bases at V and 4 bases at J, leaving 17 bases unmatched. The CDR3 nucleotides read TGTGCCAGCAGCTCCGTCCCGGGACAGGGGGCCGCCCGACCTTACGAGCAGTACTTC. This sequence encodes CASSSVPGQGAARPYEQYF.

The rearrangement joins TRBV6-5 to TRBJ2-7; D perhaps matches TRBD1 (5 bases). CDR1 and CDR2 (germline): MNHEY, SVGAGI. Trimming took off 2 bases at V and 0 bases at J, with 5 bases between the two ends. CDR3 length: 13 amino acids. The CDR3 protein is CASSYRGSYEQYF. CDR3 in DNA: TGTGCCAGCAGTTACAGGGGCTCCTACGAGCAGTACTTC.

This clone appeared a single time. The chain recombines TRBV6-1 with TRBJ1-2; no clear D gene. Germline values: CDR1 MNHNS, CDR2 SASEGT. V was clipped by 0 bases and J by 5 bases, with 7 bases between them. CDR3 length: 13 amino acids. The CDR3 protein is CASSEAGRYGYTF. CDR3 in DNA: TGTGCCAGCAGTGAAGCGGGCAGGTATGGCTACACCTTC.

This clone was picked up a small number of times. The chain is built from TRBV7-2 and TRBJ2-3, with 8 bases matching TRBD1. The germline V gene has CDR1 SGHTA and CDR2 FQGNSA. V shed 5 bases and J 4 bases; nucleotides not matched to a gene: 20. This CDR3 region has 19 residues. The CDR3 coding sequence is TGTGCCAGCAGCCCACCCTTCAGGGGGCGCCAAGGTGGAGCAGATACGCAGTATTTT. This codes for CASSPPFRGRQGGADTQYF.

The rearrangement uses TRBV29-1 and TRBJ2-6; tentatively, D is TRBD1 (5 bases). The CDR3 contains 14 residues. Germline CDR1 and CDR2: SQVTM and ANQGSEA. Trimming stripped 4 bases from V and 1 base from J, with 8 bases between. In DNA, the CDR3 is TGCAGCGTTGTTGGGGCTTCTGGGGCCAACGTCCTGACTTTC. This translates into CSVVGASGANVLTF.